A single sample is the source of the 10 T cell receptor beta chains below, sequenced in a study of cytomegalovirus exposure and HLA in healthy donors. Researchers ran the PCR with 60 Vbeta and 13 Jbeta primers. The method was immunoSEQ multiplex PCR; TCRdb's version includes in-frame clones alone and lacks a portion of them. This table has 130,000 or so clones, around two thirds appearing once. What was sequenced was PBMCs. These receptors all stem from a man younger than 30 in good health and CMV-seropositive.

This chain joins TRBV19 and TRBJ1-1, with a weak D call TRBD1 (6 bases). The V gene lost 2 bases and the J gene lost 1 base, with 11 bases spanning the gap. The germline CDR1 and CDR2 sequences are LNHDA and SQIVND (reference sequence). The CDR3 totals 15 residues. CDR3 sequence (DNA): TGTGCCAGTAGTATATTGGGGGCTTCGAACACTGAAGCTTTCTTT. Translating gives CASSILGASNTEAFF.

This rearrangement joins TRBV9 to TRBJ2-7; weak D call: TRBD2 (5 bases). CDR1 and CDR2 from the germline V gene are SGDLS and YYNGEE. The CDR3 totals 13 residues. With 2 bases removed from V and 5 bases from J, the gap between germline ends came to 11 bases. CDR3 in DNA: TGTGCCAGCAGCGTCGGGGTCGTCAACGAGCAGTACTTC. Its translation: CASSVGVVNEQYF.

The chain couples TRBV7-2 to TRBJ2-6; no clear D. Trimming stripped 4 bases from V and 4 bases from J, with 14 bases between. The germline V gene encodes CDR1 SGHTA and CDR2 FQGNSA. This CDR3 comprises 16 residues. The CDR3 sequence: CASSSPQVYGANVLTF. CDR3 nucleotides: TGTGCCAGCAGCTCCCCTCAGGTATACGGGGCCAACGTCCTGACTTTC.

The DNA for the CDR3 is TGTGCCAGCAGCCCCCCAGGGACTCAGAGTCCCTCCTACAATGAGCAGTTCTTC. Residues: CASSPPGTQSPSYNEQFF. The chain is built from TRBV14 and TRBJ2-1, with a possible D match to TRBD2 (6 bases). There are 18 residues in the CDR3. Germline CDR1 reads SGHDN; CDR2 reads FVKESK. Trimming took off 4 bases at V and 0 bases at J, with 19 bases between the two ends.

This sequence joins TRBV4-1 and TRBJ2-3; 8 nucleotides agree with TRBD2. Germline V gene data show CDR1 as MGHRA and CDR2 as YSYEKL. The J segment lost 6 bases and the V segment lost 6 bases, leaving 14 bases of the junction unmatched. The CDR3 is 16 residues long. The CDR3, as DNA: TGCGCCAGCAGACCCGCACTAGCGGTGACATCGGATACGCAGTATTTT. Protein sequence: CASRPALAVTSDTQYF.

This clone was found a few times. The chain recombines TRBV10-3 with TRBJ2-7; 8 bases map to TRBD1. J lost 1 base, V lost 6 bases, and 14 bases had no gene match. The CDR3 has 17 residues. The germline V gene has CDR1 ENHRY and CDR2 SYGVKD. The DNA of the CDR3 is TGTGCCATCAGCTCCGGTTTACAGGGGGATGGGTCCTACGAGCAGTACTTC. It encodes CAISSGLQGDGSYEQYF.

The chain recombines TRBV6-5 with TRBJ2-7; D might be TRBD1 (6 bases). CDR3 length: 14 amino acids. The V gene lost 6 bases and the J gene lost 0 bases, with 12 bases spanning the gap. Germline V gives CDR1 MNHEY, CDR2 SVGAGI. CDR3 loop: CASRVTTGSYEQYF. CDR3 DNA sequence: TGTGCCAGCAGAGTGACGACAGGCTCCTACGAGCAGTACTTC.

The rearrangement links TRBV4-2 to TRBJ2-3, with 7 bases that match TRBD2. Germline V lookup: CDR1 LGHNA, CDR2 YNFKEQ. The J segment lost 0 bases and the V segment lost 3 bases, leaving 9 bases of the junction unmatched. This CDR3 has 17 amino acids. This CDR3 is CASSHGPSGASTDTQYF. The DNA of the CDR3 is TGTGCCAGCAGCCACGGCCCTAGCGGAGCAAGCACAGATACGCAGTATTTT.

As DNA, the CDR3 is TGTGCTAGTGGTTTAGGGACTAGCGGGAGGGGGGGGAATGAGCAGTTCTTC. This encodes CASGLGTSGRGGNEQFF. The rearrangement joins TRBV12-5 to TRBJ2-1; TRBD2 agrees at 16 bases. Trimming cost V 3 bases and J 7 bases; bases outside gene matches: 6. This CDR3 spans 17 amino acids. Per the germline V gene, CDR1 is LGHNT and CDR2 is FRNRAP.

The CDR3 DNA reads TGTGCCAGCAGCCAAAGCCTTTTTGCTGCAGGAAACACCATATATTTT. This codes for CASSQSLFAAGNTIYF. V usage is TRBV13 and J usage is TRBJ1-3; no definite D call. The germline V gene encodes CDR1 PRHDT and CDR2 FYEKMQ (reference sequence). The CDR3 contains 16 residues. V was clipped by 5 bases and J by 4 bases, with 18 bases between them. The complete variable domain, with remaining parts taken from reference TRBV13 and TRBJ1-3, reads AAGVIQSPRHLIKEKRETATLKCYPIPRHDTVYWYQQGPGQDPQFLISFYEKMQSDKGSIPDRFSAQQFSDYHSELNMSSLELGDSALYFCASSQSLFAAGNTIYFGEGSWLTVV.